These T cell receptor beta chains were read from a single sample in a study of shared clonotypes between healthy human individuals. Method: immunoSEQ multiplex PCR; TCRdb's copy keeps in-frame clones and lacks some. The sample has approximately 810,000 clones, 80% to 95% seen once. The sample comprised naive CD8+ T cells sorted from blood. The origin of the receptors is a man aged 30 to 39 in good health. Both conserved end residues are part of each CDR3. A D gene is named only where the DNA matches it firmly. Expanded clones get a size class; other rows say once, few or many, or leave the size out.

- | TRBJ1-1 | TRBV11-2 | - | CASSPKLRENTEAFF | TGTGCCAGCAGCCCCAAACTCCGGGAGAACACTGAAGCTTTCTTT
- | TRBJ2-7 | TRBV28 | - | CASSSLRGYEQYF | TGTGCCAGCAGTTCTCTCAGGGGATACGAGCAGTACTTC
- | TRBJ2-2 | TRBV5-1 | - | CASSGLPNTGELFF | TGCGCCAGCAGCGGACTGCCGAACACCGGGGAGCTGTTTTTT
- | TRBJ2-7 | TRBV10-3 | once | CAISDLGYEQYF | TGTGCCATCAGTGACTTGGGCTACGAGCAGTACTTC
- | TRBJ1-1 | TRBV5-1 | - | CASSLIQGGTEAFF | TGCGCCAGCAGCTTGATTCAGGGCGGCACTGAAGCTTTCTTT
- | TRBJ2-1 | TRBV28 | - | CASSFGAQGPYNEQFF | TGTGCCAGCAGTTTCGGGGCACAAGGGCCCTACAATGAGCAGTTCTTC
- | TRBJ2-7 | TRBV20-1 | - | CSADGSEQYF | TGCAGTGCTGACGGGTCCGAGCAGTACTTC
TRBD2 | TRBJ2-2 | TRBV11-2 | - | CASSFIAGGTGELFF | TGTGCCAGCAGCTTCATAGCGGGAGGCACCGGGGAGCTGTTTTTT
- | TRBJ2-7 | TRBV2 | - | CATKGVTYEQYF | TGTGCAACAAAGGGCGTAACCTACGAGCAGTACTTC
- | TRBJ2-1 | TRBV4-1 | - | CASSRVDEQFF | TGCGCCAGCAGCCGGGTTGATGAGCAGTTCTTC
TRBD1 | TRBJ2-7 | TRBV18 | - | CASSEPGQSYEQYF | TGTGCCAGCTCAGAACCGGGACAGTCCTACGAGCAGTACTTC
- | TRBJ2-7 | TRBV5-4 | - | CASSLMDEQYF | TGTGCCAGCAGCTTAATGGACGAGCAGTACTTC
- | TRBJ2-2 | TRBV7-9 | - | CASSLGAGSTGELFF | TGTGCCAGCAGCCTCGGGGCGGGAAGCACCGGGGAGCTGTTTTTT
- | TRBJ2-1 | TRBV7-8 | - | CASSPWSYEQFF | TGTGCCAGCAGCCCCTGGAGTTATGAGCAGTTCTTC
- | TRBJ2-7 | TRBV19 | - | CASSMGRDTAYEQYF | TGTGCCAGTAGTATGGGACGGGACACAGCCTACGAGCAGTACTTC
TRBD2 | TRBJ2-1 | TRBV11-2 | - | CASLTSGNHNEQFF | TGTGCCAGCTTGACTAGCGGGAACCACAATGAGCAGTTCTTC
TRBD2 | TRBJ2-3 | TRBV7-9 | - | CASSLVAGGPGDTQYF | TGTGCCAGCAGCTTAGTAGCGGGAGGGCCTGGAGATACGCAGTATTTT
- | TRBJ2-7 | TRBV4-3 | - | CASSQHISYEQYF | TGCGCCAGCAGCCAGCACATTAGTTACGAGCAGTACTTC
- | TRBJ2-1 | TRBV7-6 | - | CASSLGRPGYEQFF | TGTGCCAGCAGCTTAGGACGCCCAGGGTATGAGCAGTTCTTC
TRBD2 | TRBJ2-1 | TRBV15 | - | CATSRRTSGSDKFF | TGTGCCACCAGCAGACGAACTAGCGGGAGCGATAAGTTCTTC
- | TRBJ1-3 | TRBV25-1 | - | CASSEFEQSTGNTIYF | TGTGCCAGCAGTGAATTTGAACAGTCTACTGGAAACACCATATATTTT
TRBD2 | TRBJ2-5 | TRBV11-2 | few | CASSLGGTIQETQYF | TGTGCCAGCAGCTTAGGCGGGACTATCCAAGAGACCCAGTACTTC
- | TRBJ2-3 | TRBV6-5 | - | CASSPGLPTDTQYF | TGTGCCAGCAGCCCTGGACTGCCAACAGATACGCAGTATTTT
- | TRBJ2-7 | TRBV27 | - | CASSFGILYEQYF | TGTGCCAGCAGTTTCGGCATTCTCTACGAGCAGTACTTC
TRBD1 | TRBJ2-1 | TRBV5-4 | - | CASTSLPGQGNEQFF | TGTGCCAGCACCTCCCTCCCGGGACAGGGGAATGAGCAGTTCTTC
- | TRBJ2-7 | TRBV27 | - | CASSRGATYEQYF | TGTGCCAGCAGCAGGGGGGCAACCTACGAGCAGTACTTC
- | TRBJ2-1 | TRBV19 | - | CASKETMTYNEQFF | TGTGCCAGTAAAGAGACCATGACCTACAATGAGCAGTTCTTC
- | TRBJ1-2 | TRBV6-6 | - | CASSPDWGDYGYTF | TGTGCCAGCAGCCCCGATTGGGGGGATTATGGCTACACCTTC
TRBD2 | TRBJ2-7 | TRBV27 | - | CASGAGGQPYEQYF | TGTGCCAGCGGCGCGGGAGGCCAACCTTACGAGCAGTACTTC
- | TRBJ2-7 | TRBV27 | - | CASSLRPSGTSGEQYF | TGTGCCAGCAGTTTACGGCCCTCCGGGACCTCGGGGGAGCAGTACTTC
- | TRBJ1-2 | TRBV2 | - | CASPPGAGNYGYTF | TGTGCCAGCCCACCAGGAGCTGGTAACTATGGCTACACCTTC
- | TRBJ1-1 | TRBV27 | - | CASSRRGTRDVGTEAFF | TGTGCCAGCAGTCGGCGGGGGACCAGGGACGTTGGCACTGAAGCTTTCTTT
- | TRBJ2-2 | TRBV10-1 | - | CASSDPGRAGELFF | TGCGCCAGCAGTGACCCTGGGCGCGCCGGGGAGCTGTTTTTT
- | TRBJ2-7 | TRBV5-1 | - | CASSLGQLREQYF | TGCGCCAGCAGCTTGGGACAGCTACGAGAGCAGTACTTC
TRBD1 | TRBJ1-2 | TRBV7-9 | - | CASSPGTAYYGYTF | TGTGCCAGCAGCCCCGGGACAGCATACTATGGCTACACCTTC
- | TRBJ1-1 | TRBV11-2 | - | CASSLGAEEAFF | TGTGCCAGCAGCTTAGGGGCGGAGGAAGCTTTCTTT
- | TRBJ1-1 | TRBV29-1 | - | CSVFFKGTEAFF | TGCAGCGTTTTTTTCAAGGGCACTGAAGCTTTCTTT
TRBD1 | TRBJ2-3 | TRBV4-3 | - | CASSQDTGQGGGPTDTQYF | TGCGCCAGCAGCCAAGATACTGGACAGGGAGGTGGGCCTACAGATACGCAGTATTTT
- | TRBJ2-2 | TRBV30 | once | CAWSVPGWSTGELFF | TGTGCCTGGAGTGTACCGGGCTGGAGCACCGGGGAGCTGTTTTTT
- | TRBJ2-5 | TRBV18 | - | CASSPLEETQYF | TGTGCCAGCTCACCACTGGAAGAGACCCAGTACTTC
- | TRBJ1-5 | TRBV27 | - | CASSAAGKQPQHF | TGTGCCAGCAGTGCCGCAGGGAAGCAGCCCCAGCATTTT
- | TRBJ2-7 | TRBV7-9 | - | CASSVTASYEQYF | TGTGCCAGCAGCGTGACAGCTTCCTACGAGCAGTACTTC
- | TRBJ2-1 | TRBV9 | - | CASGADGSGEQFF | TGTGCCAGCGGCGCGGACGGATCGGGTGAGCAGTTCTTC
- | TRBJ2-1 | TRBV27 | - | CASSWDGGGANEQFF | TGTGCCAGCAGTTGGGACGGTGGCGGGGCAAATGAGCAGTTCTTC
TRBD2 | TRBJ2-1 | TRBV9 | - | CASSLPSGTYNEQFF | TGTGCCAGCAGCCTCCCTAGCGGGACATACAATGAGCAGTTCTTC
- | TRBJ1-1 | TRBV27 | - | CASSLVYGRQAFF | TGTGCCAGCAGTTTAGTTTACGGAAGACAAGCTTTCTTT
- | TRBJ2-7 | TRBV5-8 | - | CASSLRRGVREQYF | TGTGCCAGCAGCTTGCGTCGGGGAGTACGCGAGCAGTACTTC
- | TRBJ2-7 | TRBV4-1 | - | CASSQERSYEQYF | TGCGCCAGCAGCCAAGAGAGGTCCTACGAGCAGTACTTC